This record covers a single TCR beta chain. What it binds is not known. Profiling relied on immunoSEQ multiplex PCR, and the TCRdb table lists in-frame clones only, not all of them. Of some 680,000 clones in the sample, around three quarters were seen once. The data stem from a study of shared clonotypes between healthy human individuals. Study-wide results and caveats: Only blood underwent sampling, and tissue repertoires likely differ.

The CDR3 extends over 13 amino acids. Between the trimmed V and J ends, which lost 7 bases and 7 bases, there was a span of 14 bases. Germline V lookup: CDR1 SNHLY, CDR2 FYNNEI. The TCR comes from a woman aged 25 to 39 in good health. The specimen sequenced was memory CD4+ T cells sorted from blood. The sample's subset: CD45RA-negative fraction. The rearrangement joins TRBV2 to TRBJ2-1; D is undetermined. The CDR3 region is CASKAETRNEQFF. CDR3 coding DNA: TGTGCCAGCAAGGCAGAAACGCGGAATGAGCAGTTCTTC. The full variable domain, its missing parts supplied by reference TRBV2 and TRBJ2-1, is EPEVTQTPSHQVTQMGQEVILRCVPISNHLYFYWYRQILGQKVEFLVSFYNNEISEKSEIFDDQFSVERPDGSNFTLKIRSTKLEDSAMYFCASKAETRNEQFFGPGTRLTVL.